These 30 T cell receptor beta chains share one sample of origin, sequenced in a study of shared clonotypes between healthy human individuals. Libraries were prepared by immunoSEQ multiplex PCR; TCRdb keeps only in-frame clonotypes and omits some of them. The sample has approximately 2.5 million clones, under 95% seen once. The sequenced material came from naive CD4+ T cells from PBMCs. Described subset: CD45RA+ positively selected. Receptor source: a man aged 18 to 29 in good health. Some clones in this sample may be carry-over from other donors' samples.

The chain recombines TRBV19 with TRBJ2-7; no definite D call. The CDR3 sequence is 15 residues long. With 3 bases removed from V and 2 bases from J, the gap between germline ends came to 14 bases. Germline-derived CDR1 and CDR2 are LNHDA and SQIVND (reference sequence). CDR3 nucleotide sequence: TGTGCCAGTAGTATTGAGTGGACGGGCCCCTACGAGCAGTACTTC. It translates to CASSIEWTGPYEQYF. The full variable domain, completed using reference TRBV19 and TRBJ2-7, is DGGITQSPKYLFRKEGQNVTLSCEQNLNHDAMYWYRQDPGQGLRLIYYSQIVNDFQKGDIAEGYSVSREKKESFPLTVTSAQKNPTAFYLCASSIEWTGPYEQYFGPGTRLTVT.

The CDR3 spells CASSVRDRVRGYTF. As DNA, the CDR3 is TGTGCCAGCAGTGTCCGGGACAGGGTGCGTGGCTACACCTTC. The V gene is TRBV6-1, the J gene TRBJ1-2; TRBD1 agrees at 9 bases. The trim removed 4 bases at V and 7 bases at J, leaving 7 bases unmatched. Germline CDR1 reads MNHNS; CDR2 reads SASEGT. The CDR3 totals 14 residues.

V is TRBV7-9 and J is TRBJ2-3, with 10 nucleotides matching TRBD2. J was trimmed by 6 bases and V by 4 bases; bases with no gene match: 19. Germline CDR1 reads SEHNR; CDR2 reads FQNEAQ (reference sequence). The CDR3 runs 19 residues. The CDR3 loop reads CASSSPYLAGGPSMDTQYF. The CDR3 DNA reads TGTGCCAGCAGCTCTCCGTATTTAGCGGGAGGTCCTTCGATGGATACGCAGTATTTT. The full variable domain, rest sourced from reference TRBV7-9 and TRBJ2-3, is DTGVSQNPRHKITKRGQNVTFRCDPISEHNRLYWYRQTLGQGPEFLTYFQNEAQLEKSRLLSDRFSAERPKGSFSTLEIQRTEQGDSAMYLCASSSPYLAGGPSMDTQYFGPGTRLTVL.

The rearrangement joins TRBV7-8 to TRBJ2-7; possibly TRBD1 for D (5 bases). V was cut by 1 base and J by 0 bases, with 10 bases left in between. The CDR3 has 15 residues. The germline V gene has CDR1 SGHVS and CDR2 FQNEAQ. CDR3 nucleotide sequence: TGTGCCAGCAGCTTAGGACAGACAAGCTCCTACGAGCAGTACTTC. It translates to CASSLGQTSSYEQYF.

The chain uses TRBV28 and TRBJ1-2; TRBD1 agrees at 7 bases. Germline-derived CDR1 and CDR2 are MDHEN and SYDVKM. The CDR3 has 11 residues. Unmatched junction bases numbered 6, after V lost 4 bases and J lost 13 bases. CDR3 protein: CASSSVEGATF. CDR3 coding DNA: TGTGCCAGCAGTTCGGTGGAGGGGGCCACCTTC.

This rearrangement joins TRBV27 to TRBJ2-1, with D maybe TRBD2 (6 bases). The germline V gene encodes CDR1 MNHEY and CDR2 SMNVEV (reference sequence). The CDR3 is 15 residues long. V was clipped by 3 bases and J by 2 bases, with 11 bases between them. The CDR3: CASSFSGPTYNEQFF. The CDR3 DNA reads TGTGCCAGCAGTTTTAGCGGTCCCACCTACAATGAGCAGTTCTTC.

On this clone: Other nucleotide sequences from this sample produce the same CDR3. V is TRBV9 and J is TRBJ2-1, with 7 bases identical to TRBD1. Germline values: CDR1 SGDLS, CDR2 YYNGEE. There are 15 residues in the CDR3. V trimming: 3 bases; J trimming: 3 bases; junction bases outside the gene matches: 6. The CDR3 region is CASSAQGDSYNEQFF. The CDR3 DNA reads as TGTGCCAGCAGCGCCCAGGGGGACAGCTACAATGAGCAGTTCTTC.

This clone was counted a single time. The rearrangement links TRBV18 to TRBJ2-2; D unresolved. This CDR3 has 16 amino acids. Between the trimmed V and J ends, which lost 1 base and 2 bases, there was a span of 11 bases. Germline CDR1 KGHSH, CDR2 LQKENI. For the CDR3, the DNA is TGTGCCAGCTCACCACGGGTCGTCGGAAACACCGGGGAGCTGTTTTTT. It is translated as CASSPRVVGNTGELFF.

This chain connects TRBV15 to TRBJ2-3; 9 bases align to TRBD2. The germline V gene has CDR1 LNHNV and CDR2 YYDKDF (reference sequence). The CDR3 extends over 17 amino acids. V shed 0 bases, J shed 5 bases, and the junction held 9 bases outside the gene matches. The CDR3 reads CATSRDQAGGLLDTQYF. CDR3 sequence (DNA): TGTGCCACCAGCAGAGATCAGGCGGGAGGGCTGTTAGATACGCAGTATTTT.

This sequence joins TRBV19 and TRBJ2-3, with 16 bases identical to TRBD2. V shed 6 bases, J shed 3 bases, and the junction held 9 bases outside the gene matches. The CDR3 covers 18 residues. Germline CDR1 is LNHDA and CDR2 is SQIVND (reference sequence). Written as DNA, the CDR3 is TGTGCCAGTAGCACCGGGACTAGCGGGAGGGCCTCGACAGATACGCAGTATTTT. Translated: CASSTGTSGRASTDTQYF.

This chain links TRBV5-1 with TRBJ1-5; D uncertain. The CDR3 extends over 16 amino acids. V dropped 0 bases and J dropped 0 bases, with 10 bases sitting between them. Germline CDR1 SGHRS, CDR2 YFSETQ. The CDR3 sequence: CASSLGPGDSNQPQHF. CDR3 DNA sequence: TGCGCCAGCAGCTTGGGTCCTGGGGATAGCAATCAGCCCCAGCATTTT.

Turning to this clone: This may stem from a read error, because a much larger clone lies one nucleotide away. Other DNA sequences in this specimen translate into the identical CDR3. The CDR3 here is CASSLPYEQYF. For the CDR3, the DNA is TGTGCCAGCAGCTTACCCTACGAGCAGTACTTC. J is TRBJ2-7 and V is TRBV7-2; D is unresolved. The germline V gene encodes CDR1 SGHTA and CDR2 FQGNSA. This CDR3 region has 11 residues. V lost 2 bases, J lost 2 bases, and 1 base lay in between.

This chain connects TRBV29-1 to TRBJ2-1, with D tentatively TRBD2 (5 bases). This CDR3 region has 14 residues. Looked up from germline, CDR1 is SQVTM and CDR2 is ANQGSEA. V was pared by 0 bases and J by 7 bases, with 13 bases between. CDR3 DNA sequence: TGCAGCGTTGAAGATATCTTTAGGAGGAATGAGCAGTTCTTC. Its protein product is CSVEDIFRRNEQFF.

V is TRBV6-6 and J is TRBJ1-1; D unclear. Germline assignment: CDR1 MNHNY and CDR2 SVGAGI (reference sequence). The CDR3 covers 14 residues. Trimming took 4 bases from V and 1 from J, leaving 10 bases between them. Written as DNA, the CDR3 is TGTGCCAGCAGTTCGACTCCCGGGAACACTGAAGCTTTCTTT. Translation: CASSSTPGNTEAFF.

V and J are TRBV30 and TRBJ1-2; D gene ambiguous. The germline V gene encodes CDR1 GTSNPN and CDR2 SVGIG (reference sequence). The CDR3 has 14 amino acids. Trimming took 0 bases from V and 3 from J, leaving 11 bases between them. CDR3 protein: CAWSVGWGDYGYTF. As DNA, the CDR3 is TGTGCCTGGAGTGTAGGGTGGGGTGACTATGGCTACACCTTC.

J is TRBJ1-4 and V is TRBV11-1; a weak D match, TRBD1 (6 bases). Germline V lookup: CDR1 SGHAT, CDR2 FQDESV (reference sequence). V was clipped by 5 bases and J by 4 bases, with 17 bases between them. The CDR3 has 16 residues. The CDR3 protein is CASSQLSTGINEKLFF. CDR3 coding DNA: TGTGCCAGCAGCCAATTATCTACAGGGATTAATGAAAAACTGTTTTTT.

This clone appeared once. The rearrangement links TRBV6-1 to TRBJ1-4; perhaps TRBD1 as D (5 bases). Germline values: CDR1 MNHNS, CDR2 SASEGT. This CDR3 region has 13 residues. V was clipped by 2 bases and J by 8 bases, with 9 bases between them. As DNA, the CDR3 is TGTGCCAGCAGTGAAAACCGACAGGAAAAACTGTTTTTT. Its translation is CASSENRQEKLFF.

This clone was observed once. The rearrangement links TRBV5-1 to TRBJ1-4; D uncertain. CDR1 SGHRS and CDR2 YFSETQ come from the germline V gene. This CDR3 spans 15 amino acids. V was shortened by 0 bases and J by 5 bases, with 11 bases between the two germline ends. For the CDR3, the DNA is TGCGCCAGCAGCTTGGACCTTGGAAGAAATGAAAAACTGTTTTTT. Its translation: CASSLDLGRNEKLFF.

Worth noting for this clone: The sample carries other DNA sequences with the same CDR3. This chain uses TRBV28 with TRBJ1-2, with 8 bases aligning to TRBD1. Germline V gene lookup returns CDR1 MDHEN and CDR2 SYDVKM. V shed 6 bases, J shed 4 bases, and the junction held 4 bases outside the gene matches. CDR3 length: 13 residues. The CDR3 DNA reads TGTGCCAGCAGGCAGGGGGCGGGCTATGGCTACACCTTC. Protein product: CASRQGAGYGYTF.

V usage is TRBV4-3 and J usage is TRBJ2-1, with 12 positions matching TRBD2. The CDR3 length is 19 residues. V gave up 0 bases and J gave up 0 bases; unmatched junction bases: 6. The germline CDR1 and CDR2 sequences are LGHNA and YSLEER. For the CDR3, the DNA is TGCGCCAGCAGCCAAGATAGGACTAGCGGGACCGCCTCCTACAATGAGCAGTTCTTC. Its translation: CASSQDRTSGTASYNEQFF.

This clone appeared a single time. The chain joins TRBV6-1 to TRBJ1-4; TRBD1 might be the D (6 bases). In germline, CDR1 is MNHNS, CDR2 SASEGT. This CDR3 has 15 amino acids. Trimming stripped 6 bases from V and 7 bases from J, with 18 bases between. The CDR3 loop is CASSETLQGGEKLFF. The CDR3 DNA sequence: TGTGCCAGCAGCGAGACCTTACAGGGTGGTGAAAAACTGTTTTTT.

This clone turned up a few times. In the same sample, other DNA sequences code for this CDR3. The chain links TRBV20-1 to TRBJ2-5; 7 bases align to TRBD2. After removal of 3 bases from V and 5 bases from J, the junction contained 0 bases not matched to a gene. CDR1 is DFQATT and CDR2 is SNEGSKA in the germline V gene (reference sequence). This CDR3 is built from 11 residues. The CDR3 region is CSARGGETQYF. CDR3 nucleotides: TGCAGTGCTAGGGGGGGGGAGACCCAGTACTTC.

The CDR3 sequence: CASSLILAATSYNEQFF. The CDR3 bases are TGCGCCAGCAGCCTAATACTAGCGGCAACCAGCTACAATGAGCAGTTCTTC. This chain joins TRBV5-1 and TRBJ2-1; 8 nucleotides line up with TRBD2. V dropped 4 bases and J dropped 3; count of bases not matched to a gene: 12. The CDR3 runs to 17 residues. CDR1 SGHRS and CDR2 YFSETQ come from the germline V gene.

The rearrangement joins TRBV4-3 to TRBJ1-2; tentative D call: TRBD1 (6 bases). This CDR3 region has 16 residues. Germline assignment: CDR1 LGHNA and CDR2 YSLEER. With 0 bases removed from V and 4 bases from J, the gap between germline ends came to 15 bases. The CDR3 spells CASSQDQNRVTYGYTF. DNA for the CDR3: TGCGCCAGCAGCCAAGATCAAAACAGGGTGACCTATGGCTACACCTTC.

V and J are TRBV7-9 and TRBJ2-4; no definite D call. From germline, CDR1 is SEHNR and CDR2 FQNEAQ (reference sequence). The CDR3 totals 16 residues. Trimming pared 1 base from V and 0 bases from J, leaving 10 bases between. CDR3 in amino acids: CASSLGADLAKNIQYF. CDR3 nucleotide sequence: TGTGCCAGCAGCTTAGGTGCAGATTTAGCCAAAAACATTCAGTACTTC.

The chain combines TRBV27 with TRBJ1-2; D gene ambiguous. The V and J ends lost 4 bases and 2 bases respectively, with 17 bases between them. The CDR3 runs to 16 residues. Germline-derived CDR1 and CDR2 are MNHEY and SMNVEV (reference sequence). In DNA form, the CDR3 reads TGTGCCAGCAGTTCGATCGCGGGCGCGGGGAACTATGGCTACACCTTC. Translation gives CASSSIAGAGNYGYTF.

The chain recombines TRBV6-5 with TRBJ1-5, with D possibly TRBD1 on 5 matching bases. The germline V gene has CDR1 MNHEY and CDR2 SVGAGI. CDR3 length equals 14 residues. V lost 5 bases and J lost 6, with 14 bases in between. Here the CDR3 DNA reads TGTGCCAGCAGTCCTATGGGAGGGGTTCAGCCCCAGCATTTT. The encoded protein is CASSPMGGVQPQHF.

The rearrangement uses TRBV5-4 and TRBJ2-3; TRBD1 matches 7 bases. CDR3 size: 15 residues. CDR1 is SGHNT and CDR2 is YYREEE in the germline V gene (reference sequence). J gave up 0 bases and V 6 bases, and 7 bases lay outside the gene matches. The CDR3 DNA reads TGTGCCAGCACACGACAGGGCCTAAGCACAGATACGCAGTATTTT. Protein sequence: CASTRQGLSTDTQYF.

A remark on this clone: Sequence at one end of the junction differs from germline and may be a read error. The CDR3 spells CASNVAGLSNQPQHF. In DNA form, the CDR3 reads TGTGCCAGCAACGTAGCTGGGCTAAGCAATCAGCCCCAGCATTTT. The chain recombines TRBV9 with TRBJ1-5; no definite D call. The CDR3 is 15 residues long. Germline V gives CDR1 SGDLS, CDR2 YYNGEE.

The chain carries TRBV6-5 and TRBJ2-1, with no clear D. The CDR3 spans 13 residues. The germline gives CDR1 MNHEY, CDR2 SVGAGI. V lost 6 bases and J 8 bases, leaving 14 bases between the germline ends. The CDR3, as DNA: TGTGCCAGCAGGAGTGGCCAGTCTTATGAGCAGTTCTTC. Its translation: CASRSGQSYEQFF.